Listed here are 2 T cell receptor beta chains from one sample, sequenced in a study of blood T cell repertoires in COVID-19. Profiled with immunoSEQ multiplex PCR; TCRdb holds only in-frame clones, not every one. The sample consists of 130,000 to 150,000 clones, roughly four fifths of them appearing once. The source material was peripheral blood. Every receptor here comes from a human donor in a cohort sampled during active COVID-19.

The rearrangement joins TRBV6-5 to TRBJ1-1; 8 bases are a match to TRBD1. This CDR3 contains 13 residues. Germline V gene sequence: CDR1 MNHEY, CDR2 SVGAGI. Trimming removed 6 bases from V and 10 bases from J; junction bases left unmatched: 10. The CDR3 DNA reads as TGTGCCAGCAGGACGGACAGGGTGAAGGGAGCTTTCTTT. Its translation: CASRTDRVKGAFF.

The genes are TRBV18 and TRBJ2-5; 12 bases match TRBD2. This CDR3 region has 18 residues. The V gene end was trimmed by 0 bases and the J gene end by 0 bases; junction bases not matched to a gene: 5. Germline CDR1 reads KGHSH; CDR2 reads LQKENI. CDR3 sequence reads: CASSPPRTSGADQETQYF. Written as DNA, the CDR3 is TGTGCCAGCTCACCACCGAGGACTAGCGGGGCCGACCAAGAGACCCAGTACTTC.